This T cell receptor beta chain was identified during a study of T cells in Graves' hyperthyroidism and ophthalmopathy. The CDR3 extends over 15 amino acids. V was clipped by 5 bases and J by 1 base; unmatched bases: 4. The germline V gene encodes CDR1 SGHTA and CDR2 FQGTGA. Authors of the study amplified TCR beta CDR3 regions from RNA transcripts. HTBI primers were the set used in a first-round RT-PCR of the TCR CDR3. Each CDR3 protein is one row after TCRdb ran MiXCR on the multiplex PCR reads. The data show about half a million distinct CDR3 sequences, about 20% seen once. Clinicians diagnosed patients from clinical symptoms, serum thyroxine and TRAb, thyroid ultrasound and orbital computed tomography. There are many counts of this clonotype.

Material for sequencing was blood. This chain uses TRBV7-3 with TRBJ2-2, with 7 nucleotides matching TRBD2. This receptor was identified in a man aged 40-55 years with Graves' ophthalmopathy. This CDR3 is CASSRGGGNTGELFF. CDR3 bases: TGTGCCAGCAGCCGCGGGGGAGGGAACACCGGGGAGCTGTTTTTT.